What follows are 32 T cell receptor beta chains derived from one specimen sequenced in a study of T cells in Graves' hyperthyroidism and ophthalmopathy. Authors of the study amplified TCR beta CDR3 regions from RNA transcripts. When the TCR CDR3 underwent first-round RT-PCR, the HTBI primer set was used. TCRdb passed the multiplex PCR reads through MiXCR, listing each CDR3 protein once. The sample lists around 530,000 distinct CDR3 sequences, 17% seen once, with 15% to 20% in the top ten. The sample consisted of blood. These receptors came from a young woman with Graves' ophthalmopathy.

Details on this clonotype: A much larger clone differs from this one at a single base, so this may be a read error. V usage is TRBV3-1 and J usage is TRBJ1-5; no clear D gene. Looked up from germline, CDR1 is LGHDT and CDR2 is YNNKEL (reference sequence). The CDR3 totals 15 residues. The CDR3, as DNA: TGTGCCAGCAGCCTCGGTTCGGTGAGCAATCAGCCCCACCATTTT. Residues: CASSLGSVSNQPHHF.

This clonotype showed up many times. The genes are TRBV7-2 and TRBJ2-3; 8 bases match TRBD2. Germline V gene sequence: CDR1 SGHTA, CDR2 FQGNSA. The CDR3 totals 18 residues. After removal of 5 bases from V and 0 bases from J, the junction contained 13 bases not matched to a gene. CDR3 in DNA: TGTGCCAGCAGCCCAGGATTACTAGCGGACGCTAGCACAGATACGCAGTATTTT. Its translation: CASSPGLLADASTDTQYF.

The gene calls are TRBV7-3 and TRBJ1-2; possible D gene TRBD1, 5 bases. The CDR3 has 13 amino acids. Germline V CDR1 and CDR2: SGHTA, FQGTGA. Trimming removed 6 bases at V and 4 bases at J, with 12 bases between. CDR3: CASSLKRGYGYTF. Here the CDR3 DNA reads TGTGCCAGCAGTCTGAAGAGGGGCTATGGCTACACCTTC.

This clonotype turned up a few times. The chain employs TRBV7-6 and TRBJ2-3; 14 bases are shared with TRBD2. V shed 1 base, J shed 3 bases, and the junction held 21 bases outside the gene matches. The CDR3 runs 23 residues. Germline V gene sequence: CDR1 SGHVS, CDR2 FNYEAQ. The DNA of the CDR3 is TGTGCCAGCAGCTTAGTCGGGGCCGACCCGGGACTAGCGGGAGCGTATAGTACAGATACGCAGTATTTT. Its translation: CASSLVGADPGLAGAYSTDTQYF.

This clonotype was counted many times. The V call is TRBV29-1, the J call TRBJ1-5, with D maybe TRBD1 (5 bases). This CDR3 spans 13 amino acids. Germline V gene lookup returns CDR1 SQVTM and CDR2 ANQGSEA. The V end was cut by 4 bases, the J end by 4 bases, with 11 bases between. The CDR3 nucleotides read TGCAGCGTTGGACAGTCAGAGAATCAGCCCCAGCATTTT. This translates into CSVGQSENQPQHF.

This clonotype appeared a few times. This chain links TRBV28 with TRBJ1-1, with D hard to call. CDR3 length equals 13 residues. V was pared by 4 bases and J by 0 bases, with 6 bases between. The germline CDR1 and CDR2 sequences are MDHEN and SYDVKM. In DNA form, the CDR3 reads TGTGCCAGCAGTTACATCATGAACACTGAAGCTTTCTTT. This gives the protein CASSYIMNTEAFF.

Details on this clonotype: A read error may explain this, as a much larger clone is one base away. The J gene is TRBJ2-7, the V gene TRBV28; the D is unclear. Germline lookup yields CDR1 MDHEN and CDR2 SYDVKM. V lost 5 bases and J 6 bases, leaving 20 bases between the germline ends. The CDR3 extends over 15 amino acids. The CDR3 coding sequence is TGTGCCAGCAGTCCTCGGACCCCACCGGCCTGCGAGCAGTACTTC. This translates into CASSPRTPPACEQYF.

The gene calls are TRBV27 and TRBJ2-3; D is unclear. Germline V gene sequence: CDR1 MNHEY, CDR2 SMNVEV (reference sequence). The CDR3 runs 15 residues. Trimming removed 3 bases from V and 1 base from J, with 11 bases in between. CDR3: CASSLRNEGTDTQYF. The CDR3 DNA reads TGTGCCAGCAGTTTGCGGAATGAGGGCACAGATACGCAGTATTTT.

This clonotype was recorded at least ten times. V and J are TRBV11-2 and TRBJ1-2; D is possibly TRBD1 (5 bases). Germline CDR1 is SGHAT and CDR2 is FQNNGV. There are 15 residues in the CDR3. Trimming left V 5 bases short and J 2 bases short, with 15 bases between. DNA for the CDR3: TGTGCCAGCAGCCGGACCACGACAGAAAACTATGGCTACACCTTC. It encodes CASSRTTTENYGYTF.

The chain is built from TRBV7-6 and TRBJ1-2; weak D call: TRBD1 (5 bases). Deletions cut 5 bases from V and 0 bases from J, with 22 bases between. CDR1 and CDR2 (germline): SGHVS, FNYEAQ. The CDR3 runs to 18 residues. The CDR3 loop is CASSPLGKRQRSNYGYTF. The CDR3 bases are TGTGCCAGCAGCCCCCTGGGGAAACGACAGCGGTCTAACTATGGCTACACCTTC.

The table lists this clonotype with a few counts. V is TRBV29-1 and J is TRBJ2-2; D possibly corresponds to TRBD2 (6 bases). V dropped 3 bases and J dropped 2 bases, with 7 bases sitting between them. The CDR3 runs to 13 residues. Germline CDR1 and CDR2: SQVTM and ANQGSEA. The CDR3 sequence is CSVEGLNTGELFF. The CDR3 region has the DNA TGCAGCGTTGAGGGACTTAACACCGGGGAGCTGTTTTTT.

This clonotype showed up many times. The CDR3: CASSVVPGNIDYGYTF. The CDR3 DNA sequence: TGTGCCAGCAGCGTAGTACCAGGGAATATCGACTATGGCTACACCTTC. V and J are TRBV9 and TRBJ1-2, with D possibly being TRBD1 (5 bases). V was cut by 0 bases and J by 3 bases, with 15 bases left in between. Germline lookup yields CDR1 SGDLS and CDR2 YYNGEE. CDR3 length: 16 residues.

This clonotype has at least ten counts. V usage is TRBV6-1 and J usage is TRBJ2-7; the D is unclear. CDR3 size: 12 residues. The V gene's germline CDR1 is MNHNS and CDR2 SASEGT. The V and J ends lost 3 bases and 3 bases respectively, with 6 bases between them. CDR3 region: CASSDYVYEQYF. The CDR3 DNA reads as TGTGCCAGCAGTGATTATGTCTACGAGCAGTACTTC.

This clonotype has at least ten counts. The genes are TRBV6-1 and TRBJ1-2; TRBD1 agrees at 10 bases. The CDR3 loop spans 13 amino acids. The V segment lost 5 bases and the J segment 8 bases; nucleotides outside the gene matches: 5. The germline V gene has CDR1 MNHNS and CDR2 SASEGT. CDR3 sequence reads: CASSFRDRGGYTF. The CDR3 DNA reads TGTGCCAGCAGTTTCCGGGACAGGGGAGGCTACACCTTC.

The chain couples TRBV3-1 to TRBJ1-6, with D possibly matching TRBD1 (5 bases). The CDR3 contains 16 residues. CDR1 and CDR2 from the germline V gene are LGHDT and YNNKEL (reference sequence). V lost 0 bases and J lost 3, with 9 bases in between. The CDR3 here is CASSQEEGLYNSPLHF. The CDR3, as DNA: TGTGCCAGCAGCCAAGAGGAGGGACTCTATAATTCACCCCTCCACTTT.

This clonotype was detected ten times or more. The V gene is TRBV5-1, the J gene TRBJ1-2, with D perhaps TRBD1 (6 bases). This CDR3 has 17 amino acids. V was shortened by 4 bases and J by 4 bases, with 23 bases between the two germline ends. Germline CDR1 is SGHRS and CDR2 is YFSETQ. CDR3 loop: CASSPDRPLQVGYGYTF. DNA for the CDR3: TGCGCCAGCAGCCCGGACAGACCCCTTCAGGTTGGCTATGGCTACACCTTC. Supplemented by reference TRBV5-1 and TRBJ1-2, the full variable domain reads KAGVTQTPRYLIKTRGQQVTLSCSPISGHRSVSWYQQTPGQGLQFLFEYFSETQRNKGNFPGRFSGRQFSNSRSEMNVSTLELGDSALYLCASSPDRPLQVGYGYTFGSGTRLTVV.

The rearrangement joins TRBV20-1 to TRBJ1-2; D unresolved. In germline, CDR1 is DFQATT, CDR2 SNEGSKA (reference sequence). Trimming stripped 1 base from V and 8 bases from J, with 14 bases between. This CDR3 is built from 13 residues. CDR3 coding DNA: TGCAGTGCTAGAGGGCAGTCCCCCGGCGGCTACACCTTC. Translation gives CSARGQSPGGYTF.

This clonotype showed up many times. The chain combines TRBV28 with TRBJ2-5; D is perhaps TRBD2 (5 bases). The length of the CDR3 is 15 residues. CDR1 and CDR2 from the germline V gene are MDHEN and SYDVKM. V lost 0 bases to trimming and J lost 2 bases, with 10 bases between them. The CDR3 loop is CASSLWREPQETQYF. In nucleotides, the CDR3 is TGTGCCAGCAGTTTATGGAGGGAACCGCAAGAGACCCAGTACTTC.

This chain links TRBV7-2 with TRBJ2-1; 9 nucleotides agree with TRBD2. The CDR3 contains 15 residues. From germline, CDR1 is SGHTA and CDR2 FQGNSA. After removal of 1 base from V and 8 bases from J, the junction contained 6 bases not matched to a gene. The CDR3 is CASSLGGTSIDEQFF. CDR3 nucleotide sequence: TGTGCCAGCAGCTTAGGAGGGACTAGCATCGATGAGCAGTTCTTC. Variable domain in full (rest from reference TRBV7-2 and TRBJ2-1): GAGVSQSPSNKVTEKGKDVELRCDPISGHTALYWYRQSLGQGLEFLIYFQGNSAPDKSGLPSDRFSAERTGGSVSTLTIQRTQQEDSAVYLCASSLGGTSIDEQFFGPGTRLTVL.

Notes on this clonotype: A read error may be the cause here, since a much bigger clone is one base away. This chain links TRBV20-1 with TRBJ2-5, with 7 bases fitting TRBD2. The V segment lost 3 bases and the J segment 4 bases; nucleotides outside the gene matches: 5. The germline gives CDR1 DFQATT, CDR2 SNEGSKA (reference sequence). This CDR3 has 13 residues. In DNA, the CDR3 is TGCAGTGCTAGTATTGGGAGGGGAGAGACCCAGTACTTC. Its protein is CSASIGRGETQYF.

The V and J genes are TRBV2 and TRBJ2-6, with D possibly being TRBD2 (5 bases). The CDR3 length is 16 residues. The germline V gene encodes CDR1 SNHLY and CDR2 FYNNEI. The germline V and J ends were trimmed by 5 bases and 0 bases, with 11 bases remaining between them. CDR3 DNA sequence: TGTGCCAGCAGTCGCGGGTCGGGCTCTGGGGCCAACGTCCTGACTTTC. This gives the protein CASSRGSGSGANVLTF.

Many counts were recorded for this clonotype. The chain is built from TRBV7-6 and TRBJ2-7; possibly TRBD2 for D (6 bases). The CDR3 spans 16 residues. V lost 1 base to trimming and J lost 2 bases, with 15 bases between them. The germline CDR1 and CDR2 sequences are SGHVS and FNYEAQ. The CDR3 bases are TGTGCCAGCAGCTTAGGTGCTGGCGGGAATGCCTACGAGCAGTACTTC. It specifies CASSLGAGGNAYEQYF.

This clonotype has at least ten counts. V usage is TRBV29-1 and J usage is TRBJ2-1; weak D call: TRBD2 (5 bases). The V and J ends lost 2 bases and 0 bases respectively, with 8 bases between them. This CDR3 is 14 amino acids long. The germline V gene has CDR1 SQVTM and CDR2 ANQGSEA. For the CDR3, the DNA is TGCAGCGTTGAAACACGGGACTCCTACAATGAGCAGTTCTTC. Its protein product is CSVETRDSYNEQFF.

V gene TRBV19 combines with J gene TRBJ2-7, with TRBD1 matching over 7 bases. The CDR3 loop spans 14 amino acids. After removal of 4 bases from V and 6 bases from J, the junction contained 9 bases not matched to a gene. In germline, CDR1 is LNHDA, CDR2 SQIVND (reference sequence). In DNA form, the CDR3 reads TGTGCCAGTAGTACCGGACAGGCAAACCTCGAGCAGTACTTC. Encoded protein: CASSTGQANLEQYF.

The table lists this clonotype with many counts. This rearrangement joins TRBV30 to TRBJ2-7, with 7 positions matching TRBD2. The CDR3 consists of 13 residues. In germline, CDR1 is GTSNPN, CDR2 SVGIG (reference sequence). V was pared by 8 bases and J by 4 bases, with 11 bases of the junction left unmatched. The CDR3 region is CAVQGSGGYEQYF. The CDR3 bases are TGTGCCGTTCAGGGATCGGGAGGATACGAGCAGTACTTC.

The genes are TRBV27 and TRBJ2-7; tentatively, D is TRBD1 or TRBD2 (5 bases each). CDR1 is MNHEY and CDR2 is SMNVEV in the germline V gene (reference sequence). This CDR3 comprises 14 residues. Trimming removed 5 bases at V and 3 bases at J, with 14 bases between. The CDR3 loop is CASSEGIRFYEQYF. The CDR3 DNA is TGTGCCAGCAGTGAGGGGATACGGTTCTACGAGCAGTACTTC.

Turning to this clonotype: Just one base apart from a much larger clone, this may be a read error. Likely a read error: the CDR3 ends without its conserved phenylalanine or tryptophan. The chain carries TRBV30 and TRBJ2-7, with 9 positions matching TRBD1. Trimming took 4 bases from V and 3 from J; bases not matched to a gene: 4. The CDR3 sequence is 13 residues long. Looked up from germline, CDR1 is GTSNPN and CDR2 is SVGIG (reference sequence). In DNA, the CDR3 is TGTGCCTGGACCGGGACAGGGTACTACGAGCAGTACCTC. As protein: CAWTGTGYYEQYL.

This clonotype was observed a handful of times. The DNA of the CDR3 is TGTGCCACCAGCGCCCGGTTAGTGGGTGTCTACGAGCAGTACTTC. Amino acids: CATSARLVGVYEQYF. The V gene is TRBV15, the J gene TRBJ2-7; D is undetermined. The CDR3 consists of 15 residues. V lost 5 bases and J lost 3, with 17 bases in between. CDR1 is LNHNV, CDR2 YYDKDF, per germline (reference sequence).

This clonotype was seen many times. The V and J genes are TRBV28 and TRBJ1-2, with TRBD1 matching 7 bases. The junction had 4 bases not matched to a gene; V was cut back by 3 bases and J by 6 bases. The CDR3 runs 13 residues. Germline CDR1 MDHEN, CDR2 SYDVKM. The CDR3, as DNA: TGTGCCAGCAGTTTTTGGGACAGCAATGGCTACACCTTC. Its protein is CASSFWDSNGYTF.

This clonotype appeared many times. The chain joins TRBV6-2 or TRBV6-3 to TRBJ2-3; 7 bases line up with TRBD2. Trimming removed 2 bases from V and 2 bases from J; junction bases left unmatched: 1. The CDR3 spans 14 residues. The V gene's germline CDR1 is MNHEY and CDR2 SVGEGT. This chain's CDR3 is CASSYGRATDTQYF. The CDR3, as DNA: TGTGCCAGCAGTTACGGGAGGGCCACAGATACGCAGTATTTT.

The chain has TRBV6-6 and TRBJ2-3; D might be TRBD1 or TRBD2, each matching 5 bases. CDR3 length equals 14 residues. V lost 2 bases, J lost 5 bases, and 11 bases lay in between. Germline V gives CDR1 MNHNY, CDR2 SVGAGI (reference sequence). CDR3: CASSYRDLGDTQYF. The CDR3 nucleotides are TGTGCCAGCAGTTACCGGGACCTAGGAGATACGCAGTATTTT.

This CDR3 reads CASSLAGGQGKNIQYF. The CDR3 DNA reads as TGTGCCAGCAGCTTGGCGGGGGGACAGGGAAAAAACATTCAGTACTTC. The chain joins TRBV5-4 to TRBJ2-4; 9 nucleotides match TRBD1. CDR1 is SGHNT, CDR2 YYREEE, per germline (reference sequence). The CDR3 runs to 16 residues. V lost 0 bases to trimming and J lost 4 bases; unmatched junction nucleotides: 5.